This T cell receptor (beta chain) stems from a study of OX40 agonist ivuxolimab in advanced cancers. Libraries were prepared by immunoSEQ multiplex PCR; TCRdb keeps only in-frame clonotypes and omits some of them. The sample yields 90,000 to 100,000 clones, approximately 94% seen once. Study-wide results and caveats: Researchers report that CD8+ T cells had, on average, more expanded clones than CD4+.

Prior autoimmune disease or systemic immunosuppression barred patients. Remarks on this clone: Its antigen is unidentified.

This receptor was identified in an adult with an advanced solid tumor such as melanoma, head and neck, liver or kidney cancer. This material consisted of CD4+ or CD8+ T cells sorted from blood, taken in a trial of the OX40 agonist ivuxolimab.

The CDR3 nucleotides read TGTGCCAGCAGCGTAAACCCTCCGGCCGACAGCTCCTACAATGAGCAGTTCTTC. Its protein product is CASSVNPPADSSYNEQFF. The rearrangement joins TRBV9 to TRBJ2-1; weak D call: TRBD1 (5 bases). The ends were cut back, 1 base at V and 0 bases at J, with 17 bases in the middle. From germline, CDR1 is SGDLS and CDR2 YYNGEE. This CDR3 contains 18 residues.